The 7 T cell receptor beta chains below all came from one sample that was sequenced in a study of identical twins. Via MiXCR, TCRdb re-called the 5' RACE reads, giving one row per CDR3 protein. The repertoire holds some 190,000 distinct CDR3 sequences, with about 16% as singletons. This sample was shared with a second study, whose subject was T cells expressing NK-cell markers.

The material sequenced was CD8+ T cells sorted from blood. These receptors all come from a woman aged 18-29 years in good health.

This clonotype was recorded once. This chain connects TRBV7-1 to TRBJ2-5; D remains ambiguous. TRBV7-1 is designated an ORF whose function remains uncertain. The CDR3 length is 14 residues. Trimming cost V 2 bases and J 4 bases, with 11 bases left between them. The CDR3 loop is CASSSSRVGETQYF. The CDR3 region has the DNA TGTGCCAGCAGCTCATCTAGGGTCGGAGAGACCCAGTACTTC.

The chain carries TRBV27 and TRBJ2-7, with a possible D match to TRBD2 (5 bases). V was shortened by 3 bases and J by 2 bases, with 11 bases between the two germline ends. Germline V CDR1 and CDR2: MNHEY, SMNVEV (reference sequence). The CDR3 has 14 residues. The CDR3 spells CASSFGITTYEQYF. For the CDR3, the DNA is TGTGCCAGCAGTTTCGGGATTACTACCTACGAGCAGTACTTC.

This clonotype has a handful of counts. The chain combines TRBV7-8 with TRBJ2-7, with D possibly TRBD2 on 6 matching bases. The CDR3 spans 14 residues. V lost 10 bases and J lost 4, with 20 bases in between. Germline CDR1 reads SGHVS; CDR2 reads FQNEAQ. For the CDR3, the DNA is TGTGCCACCACAGAAGGGACTCATCAGTACGAGCAGTACTTC. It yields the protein CATTEGTHQYEQYF.

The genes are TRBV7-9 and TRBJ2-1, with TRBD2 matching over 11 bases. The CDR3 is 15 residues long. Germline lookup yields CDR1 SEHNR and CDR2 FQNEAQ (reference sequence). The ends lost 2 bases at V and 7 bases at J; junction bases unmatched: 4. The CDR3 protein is CASSLLLAGVNEQFF. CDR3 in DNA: TGTGCCAGCAGCTTACTACTAGCGGGAGTTAATGAGCAGTTCTTC. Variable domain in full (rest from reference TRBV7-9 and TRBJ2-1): DTGVSQNPRHKITKRGQNVTFRCDPISEHNRLYWYRQTLGQGPEFLTYFQNEAQLEKSRLLSDRFSAERPKGSFSTLEIQRTEQGDSAMYLCASSLLLAGVNEQFFGPGTRLTVL.

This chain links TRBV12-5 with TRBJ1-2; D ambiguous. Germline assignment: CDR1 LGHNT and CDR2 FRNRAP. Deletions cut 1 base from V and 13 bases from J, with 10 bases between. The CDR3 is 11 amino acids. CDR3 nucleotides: TGTGCTAGTGGTTTGGAGCCTCAGCGCACCTTC. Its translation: CASGLEPQRTF. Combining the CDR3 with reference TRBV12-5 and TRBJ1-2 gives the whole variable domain DARVTQTPRHKVTEMGQEVTMRCQPILGHNTVFWYRQTMMQGLELLAYFRNRAPLDDSGMPKDRFSAEMPDATLATLKIQPSEPRDSAVYFCASGLEPQRTFGSGTRLTVV.

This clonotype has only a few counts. CDR3 in amino acids: CASSQGQTTYGYTF. CDR3 nucleotide sequence: TGTGCCAGCAGCCAGGGACAGACGACATATGGCTACACCTTC. The chain uses TRBV5-6 and TRBJ1-2; 7 bases are a match to TRBD1. Losses at the gene ends were 4 bases for V and 5 bases for J; bases not matched to a gene: 8. The CDR3 totals 14 residues. From germline, CDR1 is SGHDT and CDR2 YYEEEE.

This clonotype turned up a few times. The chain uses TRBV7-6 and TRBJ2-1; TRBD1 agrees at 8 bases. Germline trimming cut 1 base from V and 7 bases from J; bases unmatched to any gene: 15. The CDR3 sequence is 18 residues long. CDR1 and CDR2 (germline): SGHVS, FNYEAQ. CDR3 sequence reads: CASSLVLPGTGLMNEQFF. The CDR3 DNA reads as TGTGCCAGCAGCTTAGTCCTCCCCGGGACAGGCCTGATGAATGAGCAGTTCTTC.